These 29 T cell receptor beta chains came from one sample sequenced in a study of OX40 agonist ivuxolimab in advanced cancers. The library was prepared using the immunoSEQ multiplex PCR assay. What TCRdb holds here is the immuneACCESS table cut down to in-frame rearrangements. Part of the clones is not present; checked against another copy, under half of the missing clones reflect an unresolved V gene, and the others are unexplained. Across this sample there are approximately 86,000 clones, with more than 85% seen only once. The ten largest clones represent 1% to 1.3% of the sample. Sequences were derived from CD4+ or CD8+ T cells sorted from blood, sampled in a trial of the OX40 agonist ivuxolimab. These receptors all come from an adult with an advanced solid tumor such as melanoma, head and neck, liver or kidney cancer.

This chain connects TRBV7-9 to TRBJ2-5; no definite D call. The CDR3 covers 12 residues. V was pared by 2 bases and J by 5 bases, with 6 bases between. Germline-derived CDR1 and CDR2 are SEHNR and FQNEAQ (reference sequence). The CDR3 DNA sequence: TGTGCCAGCAGCTTATTAACCGAGACCCAGTACTTC. Amino acid sequence: CASSLLTETQYF.

The V and J genes are TRBV2 and TRBJ2-7, with D possibly being TRBD2 (6 bases). CDR1 is SNHLY, CDR2 FYNNEI, per germline. Deletions cut 8 bases from V and 1 base from J, with 12 bases between. The CDR3 covers 13 residues. Written as DNA, the CDR3 is TGTGCCAGCGGGACGGGGACTTCCTACGAGCAGTACTTC. Its protein product is CASGTGTSYEQYF.

V usage is TRBV27 and J usage is TRBJ1-6; D gene unclear. This CDR3 comprises 16 residues. V lost 6 bases, J lost 0 bases, and 12 bases lay in between. CDR1 is MNHEY, CDR2 SMNVEV, per germline (reference sequence). CDR3 nucleotide sequence: TGTGCCAGCAGGCTATCGAAGAGCTCCTATAATTCACCCCTCCACTTT. Protein sequence: CASRLSKSSYNSPLHF.

V is TRBV2 and J is TRBJ2-2; the match to TRBD1 covers 8 bases. CDR1 is SNHLY and CDR2 is FYNNEI in the germline V gene. The CDR3 consists of 16 residues. With 4 bases clipped from V and 6 bases from J, the junction kept 10 bases outside the gene matches. CDR3 DNA sequence: TGTGCCAGCAGTGCTTCTGGACAGGGAAAAGCCGGGGAGCTGTTTTTT. It is translated as CASSASGQGKAGELFF.

The V and J genes are TRBV30 and TRBJ1-2; D gene uncertain. Per the germline V gene, CDR1 is GTSNPN and CDR2 is SVGIG (reference sequence). This CDR3 contains 12 residues. Trimming cost V 5 bases and J 5 bases, with 12 bases left between them. The DNA of the CDR3 is TGTGCCTGGGCCGACGACTATTATGGCTACACCTTC. It specifies CAWADDYYGYTF.

The chain combines TRBV28 with TRBJ2-1; D ambiguous. The CDR3 totals 14 residues. CDR1 is MDHEN and CDR2 is SYDVKM in the germline V gene. Deletions cut 6 bases from V and 5 bases from J, with 14 bases between. CDR3 sequence: CASRSVDFDNEQFF. The CDR3 DNA is TGTGCCAGCAGATCCGTTGACTTCGACAATGAGCAGTTCTTC.

The V call is TRBV5-1, the J call TRBJ2-1; 10 bases are shared with TRBD2. After removal of 4 bases from V and 4 bases from J, the junction contained 5 bases not matched to a gene. CDR1 is SGHRS and CDR2 is YFSETQ in the germline V gene. The CDR3 loop spans 15 amino acids. DNA for the CDR3: TGCGCCAGCAGCCCGCTAGCGGGAGAATACAATGAGCAGTTCTTC. This sequence encodes CASSPLAGEYNEQFF.

The rearrangement links TRBV19 to TRBJ2-2; maybe TRBD1 (5 bases). The CDR3 spans 15 residues. V lost 3 bases to trimming and J lost 7 bases, with 15 bases between them. The germline gives CDR1 LNHDA, CDR2 SQIVND (reference sequence). The CDR3 reads CASSIWGSRDGELFF. CDR3 sequence (DNA): TGTGCCAGTAGTATCTGGGGCTCAAGGGACGGGGAGCTGTTTTTT. Variable domain in full (rest from reference TRBV19 and TRBJ2-2): DGGITQSPKYLFRKEGQNVTLSCEQNLNHDAMYWYRQDPGQGLRLIYYSQIVNDFQKGDIAEGYSVSREKKESFPLTVTSAQKNPTAFYLCASSIWGSRDGELFFGEGSRLTVL.

This CDR3 is CASSYQGYRNTEAFF. CDR3 bases: TGTGCCAGCAGTTACCAGGGTTATCGGAACACTGAAGCTTTCTTT. This chain links TRBV28 with TRBJ1-1; D is perhaps TRBD1 (5 bases). Per germline, CDR1 MDHEN and CDR2 SYDVKM. Trimming left V 4 bases short and J 1 base short, with 13 bases between. The CDR3 consists of 15 residues. The full variable domain, in which reference TRBV28 and TRBJ1-1 provide the parts outside the CDR3, is DVKVTQSSRYLVKRTGEKVFLECVQDMDHENMFWYRQDPGLGLRLIYFSYDVKMKEKGDIPEGYSVSREKKERFSLILESASTNQTSMYLCASSYQGYRNTEAFFGQGTRLTVV.

V usage is TRBV2 and J usage is TRBJ2-7; D gene ambiguous. Germline V lookup: CDR1 SNHLY, CDR2 FYNNEI. The germline V and J ends were trimmed by 4 bases and 2 bases, with 6 bases remaining between them. This CDR3 contains 12 residues. This CDR3 reads CASSVLPYEQYF. CDR3 coding DNA: TGTGCCAGCAGTGTTTTACCCTACGAGCAGTACTTC.

In its sample, this clone was seen a few times. The chain links TRBV19 to TRBJ2-7; D is ambiguous. Germline V CDR1 and CDR2: LNHDA, SQIVND (reference sequence). V lost 3 bases and J lost 7, with 10 bases in between. CDR3 length equals 12 residues. The CDR3 nucleotides are TGTGCCAGTAGTATGGAGCCCGGGGAGCAGTACTTC. This gives the protein CASSMEPGEQYF.

J is TRBJ1-5 and V is TRBV6-5; 9 positions match TRBD1. Per germline, CDR1 MNHEY and CDR2 SVGAGI. The CDR3 covers 14 residues. V lost 5 bases to trimming and J lost 3 bases; unmatched junction nucleotides: 2. The CDR3 DNA is TGTGCCAGCAGTGGGGACAGGGCCAATCAGCCCCAGCATTTT. Translated: CASSGDRANQPQHF.

The chain recombines TRBV6-1 with TRBJ2-7; possibly TRBD1 or TRBD2 for D (5 bases each). Between the trimmed V and J ends, which lost 3 bases and 5 bases, there was a span of 11 bases. This CDR3 region has 13 residues. CDR1 and CDR2 from the germline V gene are MNHNS and SASEGT. For the CDR3, the DNA is TGTGCCAGCAGTGAGCTCCGGGACCACGAGCAGTACTTC. Encoded protein: CASSELRDHEQYF.

The rearrangement uses TRBV6-5 and TRBJ2-3, with TRBD2 identical over 12 bases. From germline, CDR1 is MNHEY and CDR2 SVGAGI. The CDR3 is 16 residues long. The ends lost 2 bases at V and 5 bases at J; junction bases unmatched: 5. The DNA for the CDR3 is TGTGCCAGCAGTTACGGGACTAGCGGGTTTTTAGATACGCAGTATTTT. Translating it yields CASSYGTSGFLDTQYF.

This chain uses TRBV7-9 with TRBJ2-2, with D perhaps being TRBD1 or TRBD2 (6 bases each). Germline CDR1 and CDR2: SEHNR and FQNEAQ (reference sequence). V lost 5 bases and J 5 bases, leaving 12 bases between the germline ends. This CDR3 is built from 14 residues. The CDR3 bases are TGTGCCAGCAGCCCCCGAGGGGGGACCGGGGAGCTGTTTTTT. Encoded protein: CASSPRGGTGELFF.

The chain is built from TRBV27 and TRBJ2-1, with 11 bases that match TRBD2. The germline CDR1 and CDR2 sequences are MNHEY and SMNVEV (reference sequence). J lost 3 bases, V lost 6 bases, and 7 bases had no gene match. This CDR3 has 16 residues. The CDR3 region is CASSPTTSGSYNEQFF. The CDR3 DNA sequence: TGTGCCAGCAGCCCCACTACTAGCGGGAGCTACAATGAGCAGTTCTTC.

The chain joins TRBV15 to TRBJ2-2; either TRBD1 or TRBD2 may fit D (5 bases each). V was cut by 7 bases and J by 1 base, with 13 bases left in between. The CDR3 sequence is 15 residues long. Per germline, CDR1 LNHNV and CDR2 YYDKDF (reference sequence). The CDR3 nucleotides read TGTGCCACCAAGGAGGCCAGGGTGAACACCGGGGAGCTGTTTTTT. It is translated as CATKEARVNTGELFF.

V is TRBV28 and J is TRBJ1-5; no clear D. In germline, CDR1 is MDHEN, CDR2 SYDVKM. Trimming took off 4 bases at V and 3 bases at J, with 19 bases between the two ends. The CDR3 has 17 residues. CDR3 protein: CASSSPLGQRSNQPQHF. CDR3 bases: TGTGCCAGCAGTTCCCCCCTCGGGCAGAGGTCCAATCAGCCCCAGCATTTT.

The V gene is TRBV18, the J gene TRBJ2-7; 7 nucleotides agree with TRBD1. V trimming: 3 bases; J trimming: 3 bases; junction bases outside the gene matches: 8. The CDR3 totals 15 residues. Germline V gene data show CDR1 as KGHSH and CDR2 as LQKENI. The CDR3: CASSPPGQKYYEQYF. CDR3 in DNA: TGTGCCAGCTCACCTCCGGGACAGAAGTACTACGAGCAGTACTTC. The full variable domain, completed using reference TRBV18 and TRBJ2-7, is NAGVMQNPRHLVRRRGQEARLRCSPMKGHSHVYWYRQLPEEGLKFMVYLQKENIIDESGMPKERFSAEFPKEGPSILRIQQVVRGDSAAYFCASSPPGQKYYEQYFGPGTRLTVT.

The chain couples TRBV18 to TRBJ1-4; D is unresolved. The germline V and J ends were trimmed by 0 bases and 8 bases, with 10 bases remaining between them. The CDR3 covers 14 residues. Germline loops: CDR1 KGHSH, CDR2 LQKENI. The CDR3 here is CASSPPLRSEKLFF. The CDR3, as DNA: TGTGCCAGCTCACCACCGTTAAGGAGCGAAAAACTGTTTTTT.

This sequence joins TRBV28 and TRBJ1-4; the D is unclear. This CDR3 has 16 residues. Germline lookup yields CDR1 MDHEN and CDR2 SYDVKM. Trimming took 3 bases from V and 6 from J, leaving 17 bases between them. The CDR3 region is CASSFGRADRYEKLFF. In DNA, the CDR3 is TGTGCCAGCAGTTTTGGAAGGGCGGATAGGTATGAAAAACTGTTTTTT.

The chain uses TRBV5-1 and TRBJ1-4; a possible D gene is TRBD1 (5 bases). Germline CDR1 and CDR2: SGHRS and YFSETQ. The CDR3 contains 15 residues. V gave up 5 bases and J gave up 2 bases, with 13 bases separating them. The CDR3 is CASRSARETNEKLFF. DNA for the CDR3: TGCGCCAGCAGATCCGCCAGGGAGACTAATGAAAAACTGTTTTTT.

The chain uses TRBV19 and TRBJ1-4; D not resolved. The ends were cut back, 5 bases at V and 8 bases at J, with 12 bases in the middle. Per germline, CDR1 LNHDA and CDR2 SQIVND (reference sequence). This CDR3 contains 13 residues. The DNA for the CDR3 is TGTGCCAGTAGTCCCAGACTGCGGGAAAAACTGTTTTTT. Translation gives CASSPRLREKLFF.

This clone is a singleton in its sample. The rearrangement links TRBV28 to TRBJ2-5; 7 bases fit TRBD1. V shed 10 bases, J shed 3 bases, and the junction held 8 bases outside the gene matches. This CDR3 is 13 amino acids long. Per the germline V gene, CDR1 is MDHEN and CDR2 is SYDVKM. In nucleotides, the CDR3 is TGTGCCACCTCGGGACAGCTGAAAGAGACCCAGTACTTC. Translated, it gives CATSGQLKETQYF.

V is TRBV21-1 and J is TRBJ2-1; no DNA check was done on the table's D call, TRBD1. TRBV21-1 is a pseudogene locus. This CDR3 is built from 20 residues. The CDR3, as DNA: TGTGCCAGCAGCATAGGTGAGACAGGGGCTCCGGGGGGTTATCGCGATGAGCAGTTCTTC. It is translated as CASSIGETGAPGGYRDEQFF.

This CDR3 is CASRSGQGDETQYF. CDR3 sequence (DNA): TGCGCCAGCAGGTCGGGACAGGGCGACGAGACCCAGTACTTC. The chain couples TRBV5-1 to TRBJ2-5; TRBD1 matches 9 bases. The CDR3 spans 14 residues. After removal of 5 bases from V and 5 bases from J, the junction contained 7 bases not matched to a gene. CDR1 is SGHRS and CDR2 is YFSETQ in the germline V gene.

The J gene is TRBJ1-1, the V gene TRBV5-1; a weak D match, TRBD1 (6 bases). CDR1 and CDR2 from the germline V gene are SGHRS and YFSETQ. This CDR3 has 15 residues. V gave up 0 bases and J gave up 5 bases, with 14 bases separating them. In DNA, the CDR3 is TGCGCCAGCAGCTTGGCCGCAGGGGATGGGACTGAAGCTTTCTTT. This gives the protein CASSLAAGDGTEAFF.

The chain is built from TRBV19 and TRBJ2-3; 8 bases line up with TRBD2. The trim removed 7 bases at V and 4 bases at J, leaving 7 bases unmatched. Germline V CDR1 and CDR2: LNHDA, SQIVND (reference sequence). The CDR3 has 14 amino acids. CDR3 coding DNA: TGTGCCAGTACTAACGGGAGGGCCGCAGATACGCAGTATTTT. Translating it yields CASTNGRAADTQYF. The full variable domain, in which reference TRBV19 and TRBJ2-3 provide the parts outside the CDR3, is DGGITQSPKYLFRKEGQNVTLSCEQNLNHDAMYWYRQDPGQGLRLIYYSQIVNDFQKGDIAEGYSVSREKKESFPLTVTSAQKNPTAFYLCASTNGRAADTQYFGPGTRLTVL.

This clone was found a few times. V is TRBV7-9 and J is TRBJ2-5; D is undetermined. The CDR3 spans 16 residues. Germline CDR1 is SEHNR and CDR2 is FQNEAQ (reference sequence). V lost 5 bases, J lost 9 bases, and 25 bases lay in between. For the CDR3, the DNA is TGTGCCAGCAGCCCAAGTCAGCTCCCGGTAGGGTGGGCCCAGTACTTC. The encoded protein is CASSPSQLPVGWAQYF.